Detailed here is one TCR beta chain. The antigen remains undetermined. A junction boundary mismatches the germline segment, possibly from a read error. The treatment: about 20 received Ad26.COV2.S at low or high dose, single or two shots; several received placebo; per-sample allocation not given. On day 63 after the first injection, vaccine and placebo recipients gave samples. The CDR3 runs 11 residues. Germline V gives CDR1 MNHGY, CDR2 SVAAGI. The sample is drawn from a study of Ad26.COV2.S vaccination and SARS-CoV-2 variants. About the study: Ad26.COV2.S given intramuscularly, once or twice 56 days apart. Study-wide findings and caveats: The TCR-based breadth and depth measures might underestimate overall T cell responses.

Profiled with immunoSEQ multiplex PCR; TCRdb holds only in-frame clones, not every one. The table shows hundreds of thousands of clones, with around nine tenths occurring only once. Sequenced material: peripheral blood, taken in a trial of Ad26.COV2.S vaccine versus placebo. The receptor comes from a person between 18 and 60 years old who received the Ad26.COV2.S COVID-19 vaccine or a placebo. The chain links TRBV6-9 to TRBJ1-6, with D hard to call. CDR3 in amino acids: CASSYKSPLHF. CDR3 DNA: TGTGCCAGCAGTTATAAATCACCCCTCCACTTT.